This T cell receptor (beta chain) derives from a study of cytomegalovirus exposure and HLA in healthy donors. Study overall: About 85 million unique TCR sequences came from HLA-typed donors in an early release. Across 350 to 500 genotyped donors, 81% landed in the Caucasian-associated ancestry cluster.

Looked up from germline, CDR1 is MDHEN and CDR2 is SYDVKM. With V trimmed by 6 bases and J by 5 bases, 12 bases remained unmatched. This CDR3 has 15 residues. With 60 Vbeta and 13 Jbeta primers, the PCR was carried out. Clones were sequenced by immunoSEQ multiplex PCR, and TCRdb holds only the in-frame ones, with some missing. There are some 130,000 clones in the sample, with over 1.5% held by the top ten. Donors counted as nominally healthy when sampled, yet unrecorded immune exposures were likely. The source is a man younger than 35 in good health and CMV-seronegative. Source material: PBMCs. The chain carries TRBV28 and TRBJ2-5; TRBD2 matches 7 bases. Written as DNA, the CDR3 is TGTGCCAGCAGCCTGGTTTTAGGGCGGGAGGAGACCCAGTACTTC. Its translation: CASSLVLGREETQYF.